The rows below give T cell receptor beta chains drawn from one sample of a study of CD8 T cells in ankylosing spondylitis. One entry per CDR3 protein, called by TCRdb with MiXCR from the 5' RACE reads. This repertoire shows fewer than 250,000 distinct CDR3 sequences, roughly 25% found once; its top ten account for around 6.3%. The specimen was blood, either unsorted or a sorted T cell fraction (not recorded which). These receptors were collected from a male donor with ankylosing spondylitis or in good health (not recorded which). The CDR3 runs from the conserved cysteine through the conserved F or W. Fields, in order: V gene, J gene, clone size, D gene, CDR3 DNA, CDR3 protein. The D gene is left open where the match is weak. Some rows have no size entry. The others give once, few or many, or a class for an expanded clone.

TRBV28	TRBJ2-6	many	-	TGTGCCAGCACCTATGGCGGGACTTTTGGGGCCAACGTCCTGACTTTC	CASTYGGTFGANVLTF
TRBV5-1	TRBJ2-7	few	TRBD2	TGCGCCAGCAGCCTGGGACTAGCGGGAGGCCACCTCTACGAGCAGTACTTC	CASSLGLAGGHLYEQYF
TRBV10-3	TRBJ2-7	many	TRBD1	TGTGCCACTCGGGGACAGCGGAACGAGCAGTACTTC	CATRGQRNEQYF
TRBV29-1	TRBJ2-1	many	TRBD1	TGCAGCGTTGAAGGGACAGGGAAAAACAATGAGCAGTTCTTC	CSVEGTGKNNEQFF
TRBV20-1	TRBJ2-7	-	-	TGCAGTGCTACTAGGGACGCTGTAGGCTACGAGCAGTACTTC	CSATRDAVGYEQYF
TRBV20-1	TRBJ2-1	many	-	TGCAGTGCGGGATACAGGGATGAGCAGTTCTTC	CSAGYRDEQFF
TRBV7-9	TRBJ2-1	many	TRBD2	TGTGCCAGCAGTGAACGCGGGGGTAGTGTGAATGAGCAGTTCTTC	CASSERGGSVNEQFF
TRBV12-3/TRBV12-4	TRBJ2-5	-	-	TGTGCCAGCTCAGGGACTTCGGGTTGGGAGACCCAGTACTTC	CASSGTSGWETQYF
TRBV7-2	TRBJ2-1	-	TRBD1	TGTGCCAGCAGCCCCCAGGGGGTCTCTGAGCAGTTCTTC	CASSPQGVSEQFF
TRBV6-1	TRBJ2-1	few	TRBD2	TGTGCCAGCAGCCCATTTTTCACTAGCGGGAGTACCAATGAGCAGTTCTTC	CASSPFFTSGSTNEQFF
TRBV3-1	TRBJ2-3	many	-	TGTGCCAGCAGCCAAGATCTAACAGATACGCAGTATTTT	CASSQDLTDTQYF
TRBV19	TRBJ2-7	-	-	TGTGCCTGGAGTAGGGTGAAATGGACCTACGAGCAGTACTTC	CAWSRVKWTYEQYF
TRBV12-3/TRBV12-4	TRBJ2-1	-	TRBD2	TGTGCCAGCAGCCCGGGACTAGCGGGAGGGGATCGGTTCTTC	CASSPGLAGGDRFF
TRBV12-3/TRBV12-4	TRBJ2-1	many	TRBD2	TGTGCCAGCAGTTTTGCTAGCGGGAGCCTGTACAATGAGCAGTTCTTC	CASSFASGSLYNEQFF
TRBV29-1	TRBJ1-2	many	-	TGCAGCGTTGAAGATCCCCCTGCAGGCAGCAGGGGCTACACCTTC	CSVEDPPAGSRGYTF
TRBV20-1	TRBJ2-7	few	-	TGCAGTGCTAGGGCCGTCCCTAGCGCCCCAAGCTCCTACGAGCAGTACTTC	CSARAVPSAPSSYEQYF
TRBV10-3	TRBJ2-1	few	TRBD2	TGTGCCATCAGTGACAAGCGGGGTGAGCAGTTCTTC	CAISDKRGEQFF
TRBV4-2	TRBJ2-7	many	TRBD2	TGTGCCAGCAGCCAGAGCCGGACTAGCTACGAGCAGTACTTC	CASSQSRTSYEQYF
TRBV12-3/TRBV12-4	TRBJ2-3	-	TRBD2	TGTGCCAGCAGTGCGTCGGCGAGCGGGAGTAGGAGAGATACGCAGTATTTT	CASSASASGSRRDTQYF
TRBV28	TRBJ2-5	many	-	TGTGCCAGCAGGAGCCAAGAGACCCAGTACTTC	CASRSQETQYF
TRBV12-3/TRBV12-4	TRBJ1-2	many	TRBD1	TGTGCCAGCAGATCGACAGGGTTCGGTGGCTACACCTTC	CASRSTGFGGYTF
TRBV5-1	TRBJ2-3	many	TRBD2	TGCGCCAGCAGCTCGAGGTTAGCGGGAGCGGCAGATACGCAGTATTTT	CASSSRLAGAADTQYF
TRBV9	TRBJ2-1	-	TRBD2	TGTGCCAGCAGCCCCCGGACTAGCCGGTCTTTCGATGAGCAGTTCTTC	CASSPRTSRSFDEQFF
TRBV5-1	TRBJ1-1	many	-	TGCGCCAGCAGCTTACTCGGACGGAACACTGAAGCTTTCTTT	CASSLLGRNTEAFF
TRBV20-1	TRBJ2-2	few	TRBD2	TGCAGTGCTAGAGGTGTTAGCGGGGGGAACACCGGGGAGCTGTTTTTT	CSARGVSGGNTGELFF
TRBV4-2	TRBJ2-1	-	-	-	CASSQDVASGTPGEFF
TRBV9	TRBJ2-1	-	-	TGTGCCAGCAGCGTAGAACAGGGCAATGAGCAGTTCTTC	CASSVEQGNEQFF
TRBV12-3/TRBV12-4	TRBJ2-7	-	-	TGTGCCAGCGGACCGGGGGGGACAGGGTACTACGAGCAGTACTTC	CASGPGGTGYYEQYF
TRBV5-1	TRBJ2-7	many	-	TGCGCCAGCAGCTCCCGGTCGGTCGGGCTCTACGAGCAGTACTTC	CASSSRSVGLYEQYF
TRBV28	TRBJ1-4	many	-	TGTGCCAGCAGTTTGGAATCAGGGGTTGGCGAAAAACTGTTTTTT	CASSLESGVGEKLFF
TRBV2	TRBJ2-1	few	TRBD2	TGTGCCAGCAGTGATTCTAGCGGGAGGGCAATAGAGCAGTTCTTC	CASSDSSGRAIEQFF
TRBV7-9	TRBJ2-7	-	-	TGTGCCAGCAGCTTAGACTTTCCGGGGGAGCAGTACTTC	CASSLDFPGEQYF
TRBV10-3	TRBJ1-1	-	TRBD1	TGTGCCATCACCGCGGACAGGGCAGCTGAAGCTTTCTTT	CAITADRAAEAFF
TRBV5-1	TRBJ1-6	few	-	TGCGCCAGCAGCTTGGATGGGGGAAATTCACCCCTCCACTTT	CASSLDGGNSPLHF
TRBV20-1	TRBJ1-1	few	-	TGCAGTGCTAGACCCCGAGGGCGGGAGACTGAAGCTTTCTTT	CSARPRGRETEAFF
TRBV29-1	TRBJ2-3	once	TRBD2	TGCAGCGCAGAGGGGCTAGCGGGAAGAACAGATACGCAGTATTTT	CSAEGLAGRTDTQYF
TRBV7-2	TRBJ2-1	-	-	TGTGCCAGCAGCTTAGGGTTCCAGGGAAGGAATGAGCAGTTCTTC	CASSLGFQGRNEQFF
TRBV15	TRBJ1-1	many	TRBD1	TGTGCCACCAGCAGAGAACAGGGGGTTTACACTGAAGCTTTCTTT	CATSREQGVYTEAFF
TRBV20-1	TRBJ1-1	-	-	TGCAGTGCTGGACCAGCCCAAGCTCACACTGAAGCTTTCTTT	CSAGPAQAHTEAFF
TRBV20-1	TRBJ2-1	few	TRBD2	TGCAGTGCTCATTTAGCGGGAGTTCTTGAGCAGTTCTTC	CSAHLAGVLEQFF